Reported below is one T cell receptor beta chain. This clone was observed a single time. There is no known antigen for this receptor. Base qualities are not at hand, and no much larger clone is one base apart. These data belong to a study of siplizumab effects on memory and regulatory T cells (dated by TCRdb to about 2019). Looking at the study overall: The study examined how the anti-CD2 antibody siplizumab affects alloreactive T-cell subsets in allogeneic mixed lymphocyte reactions built from human PBMCs.

The germline V gene gives CDR1 as MGHRA and CDR2 as YSYEKL. From V the trimming removes 4 bases and from J it removes 1 base, while the gene matches leave 2 bases of the junction unaccounted for. The CDR3, from cysteine to phenylalanine, totals 16 residues. The DNA shown is the 48-base CDR3, in frame from base 1. The receptor library was made with the immunoSEQ multiplex PCR assay. Each sample had around 100,000 TCR templates assayed by the deep sequencing platform. Genomic DNA extracted from sorted T cells was used for TCRbeta CDR3 sequencing. The study's own analysis went as follows. The R programming language was used for the clonal analysis of the TCRbeta CDR3 data. Alloreactive CD4+ and CD8+ clones were identified by comparing unstimulated samples to CFSE-low samples taken after the reaction. Alloreactive CD4+ clones were assigned to regulatory or non-regulatory origin by matching sequences to sorted unstimulated Treg and non-Treg repertoires. The source is immuneACCESS, and TCRdb retained only in-frame sequences with V and J called. Part of the clones is not carried over; for the studies checked, unresolved V genes explain less than half of this, and the remainder is unexplained. V and J calls and clone size are copied from that table; D and trimming were computed from the DNA. The table for this sample lists some 96,000 clones; about 95% of them were counted only once. The ten largest clones capture roughly 1.3% of the sample.

The full study reports these points: Compared with memory T cells, unstimulated naive T cells appeared more diverse, and naive cells seemed to make a substantial contribution to the alloresponse. The cumulative frequency of alloreactive sequences that could be traced back to unstimulated CD4+ memory T cells was significantly reduced by siplizumab. The suppressive function of proliferating Tregs from siplizumab cultures was not functionally confirmed. About 75-96% of proliferating CD4+ or CD8+ clones could not be given a naive or memory phenotype. Of the alloreactive CD4+ clones that could be mapped, the Treg-derived share averaged about 67% with siplizumab compared with 25% to 30% in control reactions. Because sequences at frequencies below about 10^-5 were poorly captured, only a minor fraction of alloreactive clones could be mapped back to unstimulated subsets.

Sorted unstimulated T cells and proliferating T cells recovered from mixed lymphocyte reactions underwent TCRbeta CDR3 sequencing. Fresh whole blood from approximately ten HLA-typed healthy donors was used to isolate PBMCs. Unstimulated CD4+ non-regulatory T cells were FACS-sorted to map the origin of alloreactive clones. Material: non-Treg CD4+ T cells sorted from blood. In light of the paper, this sample's cell subset or site label describes: FACS-sorted unstimulated CD4+ non-regulatory T cells. This sequence was found in a human donor in good health. The rearrangement combines TRBV4-1 with TRBJ2-7, with 15 bases in between that match TRBD2. CDR3 reads: CASSRGTSGGSYEQYF. The DNA is TGCGCCAGCAGCCGAGGGACTAGCGGGGGGTCCTACGAGCAGTACTTC.